Each of the 31 T cell receptor beta chains below was sequenced from the same sample in a study of blood T cells in healthy people across ages. The second PCR ran 7 to 11 cycles with a sample-barcoded 5' primer and J-beta primers. Via MiXCR, TCRdb re-called the 5' RACE reads, giving one row per CDR3 protein. The sample lists about 1.6 million distinct CDR3 sequences; roughly a third were seen once. What was sequenced was blood. The source is a young woman in good health.

J is TRBJ2-1 and V is TRBV11-1; D is unresolved. The CDR3 covers 12 residues. Germline V gene lookup returns CDR1 SGHAT and CDR2 FQDESV (reference sequence). Between the trimmed V and J ends, which lost 0 bases and 11 bases, there was a span of 8 bases. Written as DNA, the CDR3 is TGTGCCAGCAGCTTAGCCAGCGCTAAGCAGTTCTTC. Translating it yields CASSLASAKQFF.

The chain is built from TRBV27 and TRBJ2-7; D is unresolved. CDR1 is MNHEY, CDR2 SMNVEV, per germline (reference sequence). V was pared by 5 bases and J by 2 bases, with 10 bases between. There are 13 residues in the CDR3. The CDR3 spells CASSERWTYEQYF. CDR3 DNA: TGTGCCAGCAGTGAGAGGTGGACCTACGAGCAGTACTTC.

The chain has TRBV27 and TRBJ2-7, with 7 bases fitting TRBD1. J was trimmed by 1 base and V by 3 bases; bases with no gene match: 6. The length of the CDR3 is 15 residues. Germline V gives CDR1 MNHEY, CDR2 SMNVEV (reference sequence). The CDR3 is CASSFYGTESYEQYF. DNA for the CDR3: TGTGCCAGCAGTTTCTATGGGACAGAGTCCTACGAGCAGTACTTC.

The J gene is TRBJ2-5, the V gene TRBV9, with 8 bases identical to TRBD1. The CDR3 contains 15 residues. The trim removed 4 bases at V and 5 bases at J, leaving 10 bases unmatched. Germline assignment: CDR1 SGDLS and CDR2 YYNGEE. Here the CDR3 reads CASSPHPRQGETQYF. The CDR3 bases are TGTGCCAGCAGCCCCCACCCAAGACAGGGGGAGACCCAGTACTTC.

As for this clonotype: One end of the junction does not line up with germline, which may come from a read error. The CDR3: CSARWGTGAFF. CDR3 coding DNA: TGCAGTGCTAGGTGGGGGACTGGAGCTTTCTTT. The gene calls are TRBV20-1 and TRBJ1-1; D perhaps matches TRBD1 (5 bases). Germline V gene lookup returns CDR1 DFQATT and CDR2 SNEGSKA (reference sequence). The CDR3 runs to 11 residues.

This chain connects TRBV5-1 to TRBJ2-3, with 12 bases aligning to TRBD2. The germline gives CDR1 SGHRS, CDR2 YFSETQ. The CDR3 contains 15 residues. With V trimmed by 4 bases and J by 4 bases, 4 bases remained unmatched. CDR3 coding DNA: TGCGCCAGCAGCAAGACTAGCGGGAGCCCAGATACGCAGTATTTT. It codes for CASSKTSGSPDTQYF.

This chain links TRBV6-6 with TRBJ2-5; D perhaps matches TRBD2 (5 bases). Trimming took off 0 bases at V and 9 bases at J, with 11 bases between the two ends. This CDR3 spans 13 amino acids. Looked up from germline, CDR1 is MNHNY and CDR2 is SVGAGI (reference sequence). Here the CDR3 DNA reads TGTGCCAGCAGTTACTCAGATGCGGAGGCCCAGTACTTC. Its translation: CASSYSDAEAQYF.

The chain has TRBV4-1 and TRBJ2-2; either TRBD1 or TRBD2 may supply D (5 bases each). V was trimmed by 3 bases and J by 0 bases, leaving 14 bases between them. The CDR3 is made up of 17 amino acids. Germline-derived CDR1 and CDR2 are MGHRA and YSYEKL. This CDR3 is CASSHPLGVANTGELFF. Here the CDR3 DNA reads TGCGCCAGCAGCCACCCCCTGGGGGTCGCGAACACCGGGGAGCTGTTTTTT.

This clonotype appeared many times. This chain joins TRBV20-1 and TRBJ2-6; D not resolved. Trimming pared 6 bases from V and 2 bases from J, leaving 11 bases between. The CDR3 spans 14 residues. In germline, CDR1 is DFQATT, CDR2 SNEGSKA (reference sequence). Written as DNA, the CDR3 is TGCAGTGCCAGAACAGTCCCTGGGGCCAACGTCCTGACTTTC. It encodes CSARTVPGANVLTF.

V and J are TRBV6-6 and TRBJ1-5, with D possibly TRBD1 on 5 matching bases. From germline, CDR1 is MNHNY and CDR2 SVGAGI (reference sequence). The V and J ends lost 0 bases and 3 bases respectively, with 6 bases between them. This CDR3 contains 14 residues. CDR3 nucleotide sequence: TGTGCCAGCAGTTACTCAGGGGTCAATCAGCCCCAGCATTTT. Translated: CASSYSGVNQPQHF.

This clonotype was picked up a small number of times. The rearrangement joins TRBV11-1 to TRBJ2-1, with 12 bases identical to TRBD1. Germline loops: CDR1 SGHAT, CDR2 FQDESV (reference sequence). The CDR3 covers 16 residues. Trimming took 5 bases from V and 7 from J; bases not matched to a gene: 9. CDR3 bases: TGTGCCAGCAGCCTGAGGGGGGGACAGGGGGCAAATGAGCAGTTCTTC. It yields the protein CASSLRGGQGANEQFF.

This sequence joins TRBV28 and TRBJ2-2; unclear D gene. Trimming removed 6 bases at V and 6 bases at J, with 17 bases between. This CDR3 is built from 15 residues. Germline V gene sequence: CDR1 MDHEN, CDR2 SYDVKM. The CDR3 bases are TGTGCCAGCAGCTCGCCCCCTAGTCAACCCGGGGAGCTGTTTTTT. This codes for CASSSPPSQPGELFF.

The V and J genes are TRBV28 and TRBJ2-7; weak D call: TRBD2 (6 bases). Germline V gene data show CDR1 as MDHEN and CDR2 as SYDVKM. There are 15 residues in the CDR3. V was shortened by 5 bases and J by 1 base, with 15 bases between the two germline ends. The CDR3 sequence: CASSLPLATSYEQYF. CDR3 coding DNA: TGTGCCAGCAGTCTCCCGCTAGCGACTTCCTACGAGCAGTACTTC.

This clonotype was counted between two and nine times. This chain joins TRBV6-1 and TRBJ1-4, with 7 positions matching TRBD1. The V gene end was trimmed by 2 bases and the J gene end by 5 bases; junction bases not matched to a gene: 8. This CDR3 spans 16 amino acids. CDR1 and CDR2 from the germline V gene are MNHNS and SASEGT. In DNA, the CDR3 is TGTGCCAGCAGTGAATTGGTTTACAGGGGAAATGAAAAACTGTTTTTT. As protein: CASSELVYRGNEKLFF.

This clonotype showed up just a few times. The rearrangement links TRBV12-3 or TRBV12-4 to TRBJ2-3; D perhaps matches TRBD2 (7 bases). The V and J ends lost 3 bases and 5 bases respectively, with 15 bases between them. The CDR3 is made up of 15 amino acids. CDR3 bases: TGTGCCAGCAGTTTTCAAGGGGGGGGGGGAGATACGCAGTATTTT. It encodes CASSFQGGGGDTQYF.

This sequence joins TRBV6-1 and TRBJ2-5, with 7 positions matching TRBD2. The CDR3 runs 16 residues. The germline CDR1 and CDR2 sequences are MNHNS and SASEGT. V shed 4 bases, J shed 1 base, and the junction held 9 bases outside the gene matches. In DNA form, the CDR3 reads TGTGCCAGCAGTGGTCTGGGGTGGGAGGGCCAAGAGACCCAGTACTTC. Encoded protein: CASSGLGWEGQETQYF.

This clonotype has a handful of counts. This chain links TRBV9 with TRBJ2-7, with D perhaps assigned TRBD1 or TRBD2 (5 bases each). The CDR3 is 13 residues long. Germline V CDR1 and CDR2: SGDLS, YYNGEE. The V and J ends lost 7 bases and 3 bases respectively, with 14 bases between them. Here the CDR3 reads CASPPRGGYEQYF. DNA for the CDR3: TGTGCCAGCCCGCCGAGGGGCGGCTACGAGCAGTACTTC.

This clonotype was picked up a small number of times. The genes are TRBV7-9 and TRBJ1-1; no reliable D call. V lost 5 bases, J lost 7 bases, and 11 bases lay in between. Germline V gives CDR1 SEHNR, CDR2 FQNEAQ (reference sequence). This CDR3 is 12 amino acids long. CDR3: CASSRTEDEAFF. The CDR3 region has the DNA TGTGCCAGCAGCCGGACCGAAGATGAAGCTTTCTTT.

Concerning this clonotype: An end of the junction differs from the germline gene, which may be a read error. The chain is built from TRBV12-3 or TRBV12-4 and TRBJ2-7; D unclear. The J call is in doubt because the DNA end fits TRBJ2-5 better. CDR3 length equals 8 residues. As DNA, the CDR3 is TGTACCAGAACGACCCAGTACTTC. This encodes CTRTTQYF.

The rearrangement uses TRBV12-3 or TRBV12-4 and TRBJ2-7; 8 bases line up with TRBD1. The CDR3 has 17 residues. The J segment lost 6 bases and the V segment lost 6 bases, leaving 19 bases of the junction unmatched. The CDR3 nucleotides read TGTGCCAGCAGCCGCTCATCGACCGGGACAGGCCTAGGCGAGCAGTACTTC. Amino acids: CASSRSSTGTGLGEQYF.

The rearrangement uses TRBV27 and TRBJ2-3, with D possibly being TRBD1 (5 bases). V lost 5 bases and J lost 7, with 31 bases in between. CDR3 length: 19 residues. Germline-derived CDR1 and CDR2 are MNHEY and SMNVEV (reference sequence). DNA for the CDR3: TGTGCCAGCAGTCCCCGACCGAAGGTGGACACCCTCCAAGGGAATACGCAGTATTTT. It translates to CASSPRPKVDTLQGNTQYF.

V and J are TRBV7-6 and TRBJ1-2; 9 bases map to TRBD1. This CDR3 spans 18 amino acids. CDR1 is SGHVS and CDR2 is FNYEAQ in the germline V gene. J lost 7 bases, V lost 5 bases, and 20 bases had no gene match. The CDR3 spells CASSPLPQGQGLGSGYTF. Written as DNA, the CDR3 is TGTGCCAGCAGCCCCCTCCCACAAGGACAGGGGTTGGGGAGTGGCTACACCTTC.

The chain uses TRBV20-1 and TRBJ2-1, with 13 bases matching TRBD2. V lost 7 bases to trimming and J lost 0 bases; unmatched junction nucleotides: 12. Per germline, CDR1 DFQATT and CDR2 SNEGSKA (reference sequence). The CDR3 has 18 amino acids. CDR3 sequence: CSVRPGLAGTGSYNEQFF. In nucleotides, the CDR3 is TGCAGTGTCCGACCGGGACTAGCGGGAACCGGCTCCTACAATGAGCAGTTCTTC.

The chain links TRBV5-4 to TRBJ2-5; D is possibly TRBD1 (6 bases). CDR1 and CDR2 (germline): SGHNT, YYREEE (reference sequence). CDR3 length: 14 amino acids. V lost 4 bases, J lost 1 base, and 11 bases lay in between. CDR3 coding DNA: TGTGCCAGCAGCCCTTGGACAGCCCAAGAGACCCAGTACTTC. It is translated as CASSPWTAQETQYF.

The V and J genes are TRBV7-2 and TRBJ2-3; D uncertain. Deletions cut 1 base from V and 5 bases from J, with 13 bases between. The CDR3 extends over 15 amino acids. Germline V gives CDR1 SGHTA, CDR2 FQGNSA. The CDR3 reads CASSLGALGRDTQYF. CDR3 DNA: TGTGCCAGCAGCTTAGGGGCTCTGGGAAGAGATACGCAGTATTTT.

This clonotype appeared a few times. The V gene is TRBV3-1, the J gene TRBJ2-7; D is undetermined. The CDR3 is 12 amino acids. Germline CDR1 and CDR2: LGHDT and YNNKEL (reference sequence). Trimming pared 4 bases from V and 5 bases from J, leaving 9 bases between. The CDR3 region has the DNA TGTGCCAGCAGCCGCTGGGGTAACGAGCAGTACTTC. The encoded protein is CASSRWGNEQYF.

This clonotype was counted only a few times. The chain couples TRBV2 to TRBJ2-7; D is possibly TRBD1 (6 bases). Trimming shortened V by 10 bases and J by 1 base, and 17 bases separated the two germline ends. Germline V gene sequence: CDR1 SNHLY, CDR2 FYNNEI. There are 14 residues in the CDR3. The CDR3 protein is CATRFGTYSYEQYF. CDR3 nucleotide sequence: TGTGCCACCAGGTTTGGGACATATTCCTACGAGCAGTACTTC.

This clonotype was detected only a few times. The V call is TRBV27, the J call TRBJ2-5; a possible D gene is TRBD2 (5 bases). CDR1 is MNHEY, CDR2 SMNVEV, per germline (reference sequence). The CDR3 is 14 amino acids. Trimming shortened V by 5 bases and J by 4 bases, and 14 bases separated the two germline ends. The CDR3 region has the DNA TGTGCCAGCAGTCCCTCCGGGGTCAGAGAGACCCAGTACTTC. Amino acids: CASSPSGVRETQYF.

The V and J genes are TRBV28 and TRBJ2-3, with 7 bases fitting TRBD2. The CDR3 is made up of 14 amino acids. V lost 5 bases to trimming and J lost 6 bases; unmatched junction nucleotides: 8. CDR1 and CDR2 (germline): MDHEN, SYDVKM. For the CDR3, the DNA is TGTGCCAGCAGTCCCCGGGAGGCACCGGATACGCAGTATTTT. Translating it yields CASSPREAPDTQYF.

This clonotype has more than one count but fewer than ten. The rearrangement joins TRBV7-9 to TRBJ2-7; 7 bases line up with TRBD2. Germline values: CDR1 SEHNR, CDR2 FQNEAQ (reference sequence). The CDR3 covers 13 residues. Germline trimming cut 5 bases from V and 4 bases from J; bases unmatched to any gene: 5. Written as DNA, the CDR3 is TGTGCCAGCAGCCCCTGGGAGGGTTACGAGCAGTACTTC. Translation gives CASSPWEGYEQYF.

V is TRBV18 and J is TRBJ2-1; 11 bases agree with TRBD2. Per germline, CDR1 KGHSH and CDR2 LQKENI. V trimming: 6 bases; J trimming: 9 bases; junction bases outside the gene matches: 13. The CDR3 spans 16 residues. CDR3 sequence (DNA): TGTGCCAGCTCTCCTACTAGCGGGAGCTACCAAAGTGAGCAGTTCTTC. It codes for CASSPTSGSYQSEQFF. Looking up the rest from reference TRBV18 and TRBJ2-1 gives the full variable domain: NAGVMQNPRHLVRRRGQEARLRCSPMKGHSHVYWYRQLPEEGLKFMVYLQKENIIDESGMPKERFSAEFPKEGPSILRIQQVVRGDSAAYFCASSPTSGSYQSEQFFGPGTRLTVL.